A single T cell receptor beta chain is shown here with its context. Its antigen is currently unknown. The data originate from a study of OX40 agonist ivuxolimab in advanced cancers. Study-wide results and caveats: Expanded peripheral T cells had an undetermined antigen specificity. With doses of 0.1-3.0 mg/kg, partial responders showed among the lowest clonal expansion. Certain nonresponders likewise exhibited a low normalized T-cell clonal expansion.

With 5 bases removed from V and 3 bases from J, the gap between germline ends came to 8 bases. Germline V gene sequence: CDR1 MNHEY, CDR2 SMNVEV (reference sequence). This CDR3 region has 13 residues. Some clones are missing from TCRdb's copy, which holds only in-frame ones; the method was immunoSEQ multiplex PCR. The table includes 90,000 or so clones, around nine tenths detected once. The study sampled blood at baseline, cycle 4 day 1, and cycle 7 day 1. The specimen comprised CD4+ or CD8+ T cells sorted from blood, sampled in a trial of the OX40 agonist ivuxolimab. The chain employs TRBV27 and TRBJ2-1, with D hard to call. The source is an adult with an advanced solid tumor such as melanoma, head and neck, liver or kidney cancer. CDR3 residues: CASSHSSYNEQFF. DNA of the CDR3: TGTGCCAGCAGTCATTCTAGCTACAATGAGCAGTTCTTC.